This TCR beta chain came from a study of blood T cell repertoires in COVID-19. Study-level information: COVID-19 samples collected from the United States, Italy and Spain covered acute and convalescent phases.

Germline V gene lookup returns CDR1 SNHLY and CDR2 FYNNEI. The CDR3 runs 18 residues. V lost 3 bases to trimming and J lost 6 bases, with 24 bases between them. Sequencing used immunoSEQ multiplex PCR; TCRdb keeps in-frame clones, though not all of them. The sample has 200,000 to 300,000 clones; approximately 88% are singletons. During the 2 weeks before they entered the study, exposed participants had met someone with a PCR-confirmed or clinician-diagnosed COVID-19 case. This receptor was identified in a woman aged 40 to 55 who had been exposed to COVID-19. V is TRBV2 and J is TRBJ2-4, with D possibly TRBD1 on 6 matching bases. The source material was PBMCs or T cells enriched from blood (not recorded which). In DNA form, the CDR3 reads TGTGCCAGCAGTGAGGACCAGGGGAAGGCTTGGAAAGGAAACATTCAGTACTTC. This gives the protein CASSEDQGKAWKGNIQYF.